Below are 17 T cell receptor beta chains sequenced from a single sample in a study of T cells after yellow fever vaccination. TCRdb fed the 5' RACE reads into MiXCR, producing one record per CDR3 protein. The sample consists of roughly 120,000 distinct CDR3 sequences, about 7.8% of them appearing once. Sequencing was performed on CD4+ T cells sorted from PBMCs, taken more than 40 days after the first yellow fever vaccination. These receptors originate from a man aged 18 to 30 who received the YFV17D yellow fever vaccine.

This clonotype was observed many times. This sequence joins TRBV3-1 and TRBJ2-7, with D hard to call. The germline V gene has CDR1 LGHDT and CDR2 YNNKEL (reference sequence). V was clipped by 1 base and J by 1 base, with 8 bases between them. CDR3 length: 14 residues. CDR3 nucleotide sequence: TGTGCCAGCAGCCAAGTCCCGCAGTCCTACGAGCAGTACTTC. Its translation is CASSQVPQSYEQYF.

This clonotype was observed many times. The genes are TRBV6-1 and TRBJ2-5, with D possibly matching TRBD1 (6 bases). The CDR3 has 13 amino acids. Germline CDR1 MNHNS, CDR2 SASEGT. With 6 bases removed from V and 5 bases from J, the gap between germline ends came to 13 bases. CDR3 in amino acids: CASRGTQWETQYF. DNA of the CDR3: TGTGCCAGCAGGGGGACACAGTGGGAGACCCAGTACTTC.

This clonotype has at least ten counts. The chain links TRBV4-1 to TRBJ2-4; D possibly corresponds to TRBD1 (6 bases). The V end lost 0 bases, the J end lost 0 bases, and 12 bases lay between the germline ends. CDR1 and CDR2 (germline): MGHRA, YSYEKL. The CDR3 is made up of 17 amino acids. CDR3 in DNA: TGCGCCAGCAGCCAAGATAGGGGGACGGAAGCCAAAAACATTCAGTACTTC. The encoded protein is CASSQDRGTEAKNIQYF.

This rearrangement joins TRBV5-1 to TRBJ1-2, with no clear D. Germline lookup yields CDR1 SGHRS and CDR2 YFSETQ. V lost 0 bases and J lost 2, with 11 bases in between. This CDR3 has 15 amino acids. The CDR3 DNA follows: TGCGCCAGCAGCTTGGAGGCCACCATGAACTATGGCTACACCTTC. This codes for CASSLEATMNYGYTF.

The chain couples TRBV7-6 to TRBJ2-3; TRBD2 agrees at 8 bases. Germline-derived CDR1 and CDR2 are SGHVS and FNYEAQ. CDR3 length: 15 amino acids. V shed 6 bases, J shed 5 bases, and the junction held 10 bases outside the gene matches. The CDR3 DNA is TGTGCCAGCAGTTCCCGGGGGGGGCACGGAGATACGCAGTATTTT. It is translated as CASSSRGGHGDTQYF.

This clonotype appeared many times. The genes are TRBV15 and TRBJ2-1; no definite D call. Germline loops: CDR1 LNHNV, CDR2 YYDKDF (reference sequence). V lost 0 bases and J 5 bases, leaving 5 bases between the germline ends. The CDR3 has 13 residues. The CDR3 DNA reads TGTGCCACCAGCAGAGATAGAAACAATGAGCAGTTCTTC. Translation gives CATSRDRNNEQFF.

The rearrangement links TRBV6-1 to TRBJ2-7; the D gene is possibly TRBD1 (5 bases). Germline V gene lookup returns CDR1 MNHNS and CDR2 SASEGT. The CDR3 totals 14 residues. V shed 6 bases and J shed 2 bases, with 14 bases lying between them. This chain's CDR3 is CASSGLGQAYEQYF. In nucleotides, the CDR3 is TGTGCCAGCAGCGGCCTGGGGCAGGCCTACGAGCAGTACTTC.

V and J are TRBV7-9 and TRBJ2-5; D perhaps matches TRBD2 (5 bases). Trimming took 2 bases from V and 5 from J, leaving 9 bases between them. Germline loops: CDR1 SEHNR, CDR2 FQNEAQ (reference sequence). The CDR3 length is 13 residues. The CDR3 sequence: CASSLWERETQYF. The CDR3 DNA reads TGTGCCAGCAGCTTATGGGAGCGGGAGACCCAGTACTTC.

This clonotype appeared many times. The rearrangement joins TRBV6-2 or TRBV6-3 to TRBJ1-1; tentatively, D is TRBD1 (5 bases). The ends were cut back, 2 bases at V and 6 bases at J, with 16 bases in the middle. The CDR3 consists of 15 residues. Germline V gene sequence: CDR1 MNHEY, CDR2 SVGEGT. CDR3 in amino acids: CASSYPRDSIPEAFF. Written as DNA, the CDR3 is TGTGCCAGCAGTTACCCCCGGGACTCTATCCCTGAAGCTTTCTTT.

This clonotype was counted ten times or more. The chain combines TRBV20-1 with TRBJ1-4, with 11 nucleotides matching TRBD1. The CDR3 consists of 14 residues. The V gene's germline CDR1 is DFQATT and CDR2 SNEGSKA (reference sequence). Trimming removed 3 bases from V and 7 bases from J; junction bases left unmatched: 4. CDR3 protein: CSASRTGGREKLFF. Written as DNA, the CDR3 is TGCAGTGCTAGCCGGACAGGGGGCCGTGAAAAACTGTTTTTT.

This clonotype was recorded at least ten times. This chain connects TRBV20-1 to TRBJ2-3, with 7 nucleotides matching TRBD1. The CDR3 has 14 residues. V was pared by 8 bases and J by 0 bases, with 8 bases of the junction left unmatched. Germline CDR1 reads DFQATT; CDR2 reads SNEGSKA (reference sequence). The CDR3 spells CSQVPTGSTDTQYF. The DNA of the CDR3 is TGCAGTCAAGTGCCGACAGGGAGCACAGATACGCAGTATTTT.

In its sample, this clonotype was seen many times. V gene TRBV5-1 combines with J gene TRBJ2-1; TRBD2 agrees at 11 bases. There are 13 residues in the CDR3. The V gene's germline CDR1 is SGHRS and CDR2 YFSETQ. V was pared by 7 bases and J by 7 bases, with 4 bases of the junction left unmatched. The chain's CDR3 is CASGLAGGNEQFF. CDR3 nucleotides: TGCGCCAGCGGACTAGCGGGCGGAAATGAGCAGTTCTTC.

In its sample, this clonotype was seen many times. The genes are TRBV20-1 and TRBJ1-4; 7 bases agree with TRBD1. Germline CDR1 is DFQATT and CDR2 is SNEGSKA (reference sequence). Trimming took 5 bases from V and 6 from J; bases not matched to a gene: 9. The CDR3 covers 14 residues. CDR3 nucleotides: TGCAGTGCTCGCCCAGGGGGGTCAGATGAAAAACTGTTTTTT. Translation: CSARPGGSDEKLFF.

The CDR3 coding sequence is TGTGCCAGCAGCCGACTAGCGGGGGGGCTGGCAGAGACCCAGTACTTC. It translates to CASSRLAGGLAETQYF. The chain couples TRBV7-2 to TRBJ2-5; TRBD2 matches at 14 bases. The V and J ends lost 5 bases and 4 bases, in that order; junction bases with no gene match: 6. The germline V gene encodes CDR1 SGHTA and CDR2 FQGNSA. This CDR3 has 16 residues.

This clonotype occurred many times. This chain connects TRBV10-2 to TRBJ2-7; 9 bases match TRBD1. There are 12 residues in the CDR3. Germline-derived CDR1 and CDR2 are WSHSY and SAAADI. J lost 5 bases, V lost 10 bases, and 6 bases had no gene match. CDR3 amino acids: CATVDRGDEQYF. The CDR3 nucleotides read TGCGCCACCGTGGACAGGGGAGACGAGCAGTACTTC.

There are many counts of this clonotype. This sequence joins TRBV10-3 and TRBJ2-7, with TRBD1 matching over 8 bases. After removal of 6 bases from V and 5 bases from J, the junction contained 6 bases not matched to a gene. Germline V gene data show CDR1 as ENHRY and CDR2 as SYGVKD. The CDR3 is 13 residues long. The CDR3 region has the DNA TGTGCCATCAGAGAAGGACAGGGCGACGAGCAGTACGTC. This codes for CAIREGQGDEQYV.

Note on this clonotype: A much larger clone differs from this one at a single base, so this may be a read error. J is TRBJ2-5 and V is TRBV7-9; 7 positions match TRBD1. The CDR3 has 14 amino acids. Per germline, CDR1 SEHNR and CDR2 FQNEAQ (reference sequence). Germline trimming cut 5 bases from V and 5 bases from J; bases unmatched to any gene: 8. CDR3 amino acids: CASSPQTGHETQYF. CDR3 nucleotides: TGTGCCAGCAGCCCCCAGACAGGGCACGAGACCCAGTACTTC.